The rows below give T cell receptor beta chains drawn from one sample of a study of cytomegalovirus exposure and HLA in healthy donors. This table comes from immunoSEQ multiplex PCR, and its TCRdb copy is limited to in-frame clones, with some not included. This table has 200,000 to 250,000 clones, around 88% appearing once. Source material: PBMCs. Every receptor here comes from a woman between 18 and 29 years old in good health and CMV-seronegative. Each CDR3 is given with its conserved first and last residue. Each record gives: D gene, clone size, V gene, J gene, CDR3 DNA, CDR3 protein. The D gene is left open where the match is weak. The listing skips clone size in some rows; elsewhere it reads once, few, many or a size class.

D: -; size: -; V: TRBV7-9; J: TRBJ1-1; DNA: TGTTCCAGCAGCGGAGACAGCCGACTGAACACTGAAGCTTTCTTT; CDR3: CSSSGDSRLNTEAFF
D: -; size: -; V: TRBV18; J: TRBJ1-3; DNA: TGTGCCAGCTCGTTCGGTGGGGCGGCTGGAAACACCATATATTTT; CDR3: CASSFGGAAGNTIYF
D: -; size: -; V: TRBV18; J: TRBJ1-1; DNA: TGTGCCAGCTCACCAACCCCGGGTATAGCTTTCTTT; CDR3: CASSPTPGIAFF
D: TRBD2; size: -; V: TRBV6-1; J: TRBJ2-7; DNA: TGTGCCAGCGGCGTCAGCGGGATCGAGCAGTACTTC; CDR3: CASGVSGIEQYF
D: -; size: -; V: TRBV2; J: TRBJ1-1; DNA: TGTGCCAGCAGTGACCCTAGACTACCTATTAACACTGAAGCTTTCTTT; CDR3: CASSDPRLPINTEAFF
D: -; size: -; V: TRBV9; J: TRBJ2-1; DNA: TGTGCCAGCAGCGTCGAAGGGGGACCATACAATGAGCAGTTCTTC; CDR3: CASSVEGGPYNEQFF
D: TRBD2; size: -; V: TRBV5-4; J: TRBJ2-4; DNA: TGTGCCAGCAGCTTGGGAGGGACTAGCGGGAGGGCTAGGAACATTCAGTACTTC; CDR3: CASSLGGTSGRARNIQYF
D: -; size: -; V: TRBV7-9; J: TRBJ1-4; DNA: TGTGCCAGCAGCTTAGCCCCACGAGACAGTTATGAAAAACTGTTTTTT; CDR3: CASSLAPRDSYEKLFF
D: -; size: few; V: TRBV5-1; J: TRBJ1-1; DNA: TGCGCCAGCAGCGCGGACAGAATGAACACTGAAGCTTTCTTT; CDR3: CASSADRMNTEAFF
D: -; size: once; V: TRBV30; J: TRBJ2-3; DNA: TGTGCCTGGAGTGTCCTGGTGACTGGCGATACGCAGTATTTT; CDR3: CAWSVLVTGDTQYF
D: TRBD1; size: -; V: TRBV27; J: TRBJ1-5; DNA: TGTGCCAGCAGACCAAAGGGACAGGGGCTTATGCAGCCCCAGCATTTT; CDR3: CASRPKGQGLMQPQHF
D: -; size: -; V: TRBV10-3; J: TRBJ2-7; DNA: TGTGCCATCAGTGTCGGCGGATACTACGAGCAGTACTTC; CDR3: CAISVGGYYEQYF
D: -; size: -; V: TRBV7-9; J: TRBJ2-2; DNA: TGTGCCAGCGCCTATCCCTGGGGGGCGAACACCGGGGAGCTGTTTTTT; CDR3: CASAYPWGANTGELFF
D: -; size: once; V: TRBV28; J: TRBJ2-2; DNA: TGTGCCAGCACGACAGATCGGGCCGGGGAGCTGTTTTTT; CDR3: CASTTDRAGELFF
D: -; size: -; V: TRBV30; J: TRBJ1-2; DNA: TGTGCCTGGAGTGTAGCAGGAAGCTATGGCTACACCTTC; CDR3: CAWSVAGSYGYTF
D: -; size: -; V: TRBV7-2; J: TRBJ2-5; DNA: TGTGCCAGCAGCTTATTTCGTAGGCAGGGTGGTATGGAAGAGACCCAGTACTTC; CDR3: CASSLFRRQGGMEETQYF
D: -; size: -; V: TRBV19; J: TRBJ1-3; DNA: TGTGCCAGTAGTATAATTTTGGGGGGGAACTCTGGAAACACCATATATTTT; CDR3: CASSIILGGNSGNTIYF
D: TRBD1; size: -; V: TRBV9; J: TRBJ1-4; DNA: TGTGCCAGCAGCGCGGCAGGGGGCACTAATGAAAAACTGTTTTTT; CDR3: CASSAAGGTNEKLFF
D: TRBD1; size: -; V: TRBV5-1; J: TRBJ2-1; DNA: TGCGCCAGCAGCCCGGGGACAGGGTACAATGAGCAGTTCTTC; CDR3: CASSPGTGYNEQFF
D: -; size: -; V: TRBV13; J: TRBJ1-5; DNA: TGTGCCAGCAGCCCGGGGTCGGAGCCCCAGCATTTT; CDR3: CASSPGSEPQHF
D: TRBD2; size: -; V: TRBV7-2; J: TRBJ2-7; DNA: TGTGCCAGCAGCGAGGGGGGGGGCGGGAGGTCCTACGAGCAGTACTTC; CDR3: CASSEGGGGRSYEQYF
D: TRBD1; size: once; V: TRBV19; J: TRBJ2-1; DNA: TGTGCCAGTAGCATCCCCCCGGGACAGGGGGCACGGAATGAGCAGTTCTTC; CDR3: CASSIPPGQGARNEQFF
D: -; size: -; V: TRBV19; J: TRBJ1-6; DNA: TGTGCCAGTACCCCGAGCTGGAGGGGATGGGATGATAATTCACCCCTCCACTTT; CDR3: CASTPSWRGWDDNSPLHF
D: TRBD1; size: -; V: TRBV11-2; J: TRBJ2-7; DNA: TGTGCCAGCAGCTTAAGGGGGCGCGTCTACGAGCAGTACTTC; CDR3: CASSLRGRVYEQYF
D: -; size: -; V: TRBV4-2; J: TRBJ1-4; DNA: TGTGCCAGCAGCCAAGACAGGATTAGTAATGAAAAACTGTTTTTT; CDR3: CASSQDRISNEKLFF
D: -; size: -; V: TRBV5-4; J: TRBJ1-2; DNA: TGTGCCAGCAGCACCTGGGAGCGGGGGTTAACCCTGTGGTATGGCTACACCTTC; CDR3: CASSTWERGLTLWYGYTF
D: TRBD1; size: -; V: TRBV7-2; J: TRBJ1-2; DNA: TGTGCCAGCAGCCACCGGGACAGGGGGCATATAAACTATGGCTACACCTTC; CDR3: CASSHRDRGHINYGYTF
D: -; size: once; V: TRBV2; J: TRBJ2-1; DNA: TGTGCCAGCCCTCGTGGCGGGGCCTACAATGAGCAGTTCTTC; CDR3: CASPRGGAYNEQFF
D: TRBD2; size: -; V: TRBV7-9; J: TRBJ2-1; DNA: TGTGCCAGCAGCTTTCTAGCGGGGGTCTACAATGAGCAGTTCTTC; CDR3: CASSFLAGVYNEQFF
D: -; size: once; V: TRBV6-5; J: TRBJ2-7; DNA: TGTGCCATTTCCTCGGGGTTCGAGCAGTACTTC; CDR3: CAISSGFEQYF
D: TRBD2; size: -; V: TRBV5-1; J: TRBJ2-2; DNA: TGCGCCAGCAGCTTTAGCGGGGACGGGGAGCTGTTTTTT; CDR3: CASSFSGDGELFF
D: -; size: -; V: TRBV9; J: TRBJ2-7; DNA: TGTGCCAGCAGCCGGGGAACTAGTGTTTACGAGCAGTACTTC; CDR3: CASSRGTSVYEQYF
D: -; size: -; V: TRBV29-1; J: TRBJ2-7; DNA: TGCAGCGAAAACCAGGGGAGCTCCTACGAGCAGTACTTC; CDR3: CSENQGSSYEQYF
D: -; size: -; V: TRBV10-1; J: TRBJ2-2; DNA: TGCGCCAGCAGTGAGCCCCGCGGAGACAGGCAGGTCAACACCGGGGAGCTGTTTTTT; CDR3: CASSEPRGDRQVNTGELFF
D: -; size: once; V: TRBV19; J: TRBJ1-5; DNA: TGTGCCAGTAGTATAGGGCCAGATATTAGCAATCAGCCCCAGCATTTT; CDR3: CASSIGPDISNQPQHF
D: TRBD1; size: -; V: TRBV6-1; J: TRBJ1-1; DNA: TGTGCCAGCAGTAAGGACAGGCCGAACACTGAAGCTTTCTTT; CDR3: CASSKDRPNTEAFF
D: -; size: -; V: TRBV4-3; J: TRBJ1-1; DNA: TGCGCCAGCAGCCAAGAAACAGGGTCTGAAGCTTTCTTT; CDR3: CASSQETGSEAFF
D: TRBD1; size: -; V: TRBV27; J: TRBJ2-1; DNA: TGTGCCAGCAGGTTACTGAGCAGGGGGCGCGGCAATGAGCAGTTCTTC; CDR3: CASRLLSRGRGNEQFF